The 26 T cell receptor beta chains reported below all come from one sample, sequenced in a study of long-term antiretroviral therapy in people with HIV. The immunoSEQ assay was v3.0, run at survey level. Here immunoSEQ multiplex PCR was the method, and the copy in TCRdb shows in-frame clones only, minus some. Of 10,000 to 13,000 clones in the sample, approximately 82% were seen once. The material was unsorted PBMCs, obtained 1.2 years after starting antiretroviral therapy. The receptors were gathered from a man aged 40-55 years with HIV.

CDR3: CASSRDTAYEQYF. CDR3 DNA: TGCGCCAGTTCCCGGGACACCGCCTACGAGCAGTACTTC. The rearrangement joins TRBV10-1 to TRBJ2-7; D perhaps matches TRBD1 (6 bases). Germline loops: CDR1 WNHNN, CDR2 SYGVQD (reference sequence). The germline V and J ends were trimmed by 9 bases and 2 bases, with 14 bases remaining between them. The length of the CDR3 is 13 residues.

The count of this clone is one. This sequence joins TRBV4-1 and TRBJ1-4, with 7 bases fitting TRBD1. The CDR3 covers 18 residues. Germline assignment: CDR1 MGHRA and CDR2 YSYEKL. V shed 1 base and J 8 bases; nucleotides not matched to a gene: 16. Here the CDR3 reads CASSQGLGFWDRGEKLFF. DNA of the CDR3: TGCGCCAGCAGCCAAGGATTGGGGTTTTGGGACAGAGGCGAAAAACTGTTTTTT.

The chain carries TRBV27 and TRBJ2-7, with TRBD2 matching over 15 bases. Germline CDR1 reads MNHEY; CDR2 reads SMNVEV (reference sequence). This CDR3 contains 18 residues. V lost 5 bases, J lost 0 bases, and 8 bases stayed unmatched. The CDR3 loop is CASSPGTSGGISSYEQYF. CDR3 DNA sequence: TGTGCCAGCAGTCCCGGGACTAGCGGGGGGATAAGCTCCTACGAGCAGTACTTC.

This chain uses TRBV5-1 with TRBJ2-2, with 10 bases fitting TRBD1. CDR1 is SGHRS, CDR2 YFSETQ, per germline. The length of the CDR3 is 16 residues. Germline trimming cut 2 bases from V and 6 bases from J; bases unmatched to any gene: 7. The CDR3 DNA follows: TGCGCCAGCAGCTTCCCGGGACAGGGGATCCCCGGGGAGCTGTTTTTT. Translated: CASSFPGQGIPGELFF.

The chain has TRBV5-8 and TRBJ2-2; D ambiguous. From germline, CDR1 is SGHTS and CDR2 YDEGEE. The CDR3 is 14 amino acids. Trimming cost V 2 bases and J 4 bases, with 9 bases left between them. The CDR3: CASSLNKATGELFF. The CDR3, as DNA: TGTGCCAGCAGCTTAAACAAAGCCACCGGGGAGCTGTTTTTT.

The chain is built from TRBV28 and TRBJ2-7; TRBD1 is a possible D gene (6 bases). Trimming shortened V by 6 bases and J by 0 bases, and 15 bases separated the two germline ends. Looked up from germline, CDR1 is MDHEN and CDR2 is SYDVKM. The CDR3 loop spans 15 amino acids. Here the CDR3 reads CASRKTTGSSYEQYF. The CDR3 coding sequence is TGTGCCAGCAGAAAAACGACAGGTAGCTCCTACGAGCAGTACTTC.

This clone was picked up one time. The genes are TRBV9 and TRBJ2-2, with D possibly being TRBD1 (6 bases). Germline CDR1 and CDR2: SGDLS and YYNGEE. V was trimmed by 5 bases and J by 5 bases, leaving 10 bases between them. The CDR3 consists of 13 residues. The CDR3 loop reads CASRPGVTGELFF. CDR3 in DNA: TGTGCCAGCAGGCCAGGGGTTACCGGGGAGCTGTTTTTT.

The chain couples TRBV2 to TRBJ2-3, with a tentative D call TRBD1 (5 bases). There are 14 residues in the CDR3. CDR1 and CDR2 from the germline V gene are SNHLY and FYNNEI. Trimming pared 4 bases from V and 5 bases from J, leaving 13 bases between. DNA for the CDR3: TGTGCCAGCAGTGTGCGACAGTACGGAGATACGCAGTATTTT. Translation gives CASSVRQYGDTQYF.

The gene calls are TRBV11-2 and TRBJ1-2, with D uncertain. Germline V gene lookup returns CDR1 SGHAT and CDR2 FQNNGV. The V end was cut by 1 base, the J end by 1 base, with 7 bases between. The CDR3 length is 14 residues. CDR3 nucleotide sequence: TGTGCCAGCAGCTTAGTCGGCAATAACTATGGCTACACCTTC. As protein: CASSLVGNNYGYTF.

This chain joins TRBV5-4 and TRBJ2-3; D may be TRBD2 (5 bases). Looked up from germline, CDR1 is SGHNT and CDR2 is YYREEE (reference sequence). V shed 4 bases and J shed 3 bases, with 18 bases lying between them. CDR3 length equals 16 residues. CDR3 loop: CASSRQDGEGTDTQYF. In DNA form, the CDR3 reads TGTGCCAGCAGCCGCCAAGACGGGGAAGGGACAGATACGCAGTATTTT.

The rearrangement joins TRBV4-1 to TRBJ2-1; 9 positions match TRBD1. The CDR3 spans 16 residues. V shed 3 bases and J 7 bases; nucleotides not matched to a gene: 10. Germline CDR1 reads MGHRA; CDR2 reads YSYEKL. This CDR3 is CASSQTMTGGMNEQFF. In nucleotides, the CDR3 is TGCGCCAGCAGCCAGACGATGACAGGGGGTATGAATGAGCAGTTCTTC.

The J gene is TRBJ2-2, the V gene TRBV5-4; unclear D gene. There are 14 residues in the CDR3. V was clipped by 0 bases and J by 5 bases, with 8 bases between them. Germline CDR1 SGHNT, CDR2 YYREEE (reference sequence). The CDR3 DNA follows: TGTGCCAGCAGCTTGGACCAAATTACCGGGGAGCTGTTTTTT. This encodes CASSLDQITGELFF.

The chain has TRBV15 and TRBJ2-2; 9 nucleotides agree with TRBD1. Trimming took 1 base from V and 3 from J; bases not matched to a gene: 3. Germline V lookup: CDR1 LNHNV, CDR2 YYDKDF (reference sequence). The CDR3 is made up of 16 amino acids. This CDR3 reads CATSRAGQGDTGELFF. The CDR3, as DNA: TGTGCCACCAGCAGAGCGGGACAGGGAGACACCGGGGAGCTGTTTTTT.

Comments on this clone: The junction does not match germline at one end; this may be a read error. CDR3 amino acids: CASRLEASSYEQYF. For the CDR3, the DNA is TGCGCCAGCAGATTGGAGGCGAGCTCCTACGAGCAGTACTTC. The V call is TRBV5-1, the J call TRBJ2-7, with D possibly TRBD2 on 5 matching bases. CDR1 is SGHRS, CDR2 YFSETQ, per germline. This CDR3 region has 14 residues.

V usage is TRBV27 and J usage is TRBJ1-1; possibly TRBD1 for D (5 bases). Between the trimmed V and J ends, which lost 8 bases and 1 base, there was a span of 11 bases. Germline CDR1 MNHEY, CDR2 SMNVEV (reference sequence). This CDR3 spans 13 amino acids. The CDR3 nucleotides read TGTGCCAGCCGGGCAGGGACGAACACTGAAGCTTTCTTT. This translates into CASRAGTNTEAFF.

The rearrangement uses TRBV29-1 and TRBJ1-1; perhaps TRBD1 as D (5 bases). The CDR3 runs 13 residues. Deletions cut 4 bases from V and 2 bases from J, with 11 bases between. The germline V gene has CDR1 SQVTM and CDR2 ANQGSEA. The CDR3 DNA reads TGCAGCGTTGGCGGGGGGGGTAACACTGAAGCTTTCTTT. It translates to CSVGGGGNTEAFF.

This sequence joins TRBV10-3 and TRBJ1-6, with 8 bases lining up with TRBD1. The V segment lost 10 bases and the J segment 10 bases; nucleotides outside the gene matches: 9. Germline-derived CDR1 and CDR2 are ENHRY and SYGVKD. The length of the CDR3 is 13 residues. Here the CDR3 DNA reads TGTGCCACCTCTCCACAGGGGGGCTCACCCCTCCACTTT. It is translated as CATSPQGGSPLHF.

V usage is TRBV4-3 and J usage is TRBJ2-7, with D maybe TRBD1 (5 bases). Germline V lookup: CDR1 LGHNA, CDR2 YSLEER. V was pared by 3 bases and J by 1 base, with 10 bases between. The CDR3 sequence is 14 residues long. Written as DNA, the CDR3 is TGCGCCAGCAGCCAGGGTGACAGATCCTACGAGCAGTACTTC. This translates into CASSQGDRSYEQYF.

V usage is TRBV27 and J usage is TRBJ2-2; D is possibly TRBD1 (5 bases). The CDR3 has 15 amino acids. Germline V gene lookup returns CDR1 MNHEY and CDR2 SMNVEV (reference sequence). V was pared by 2 bases and J by 1 base, with 8 bases between. For the CDR3, the DNA is TGTGCCAGCAGTTTAGGGGCCCTGAACACCGGGGAGCTGTTTTTT. This translates into CASSLGALNTGELFF.

The chain employs TRBV28 and TRBJ1-5, with 11 nucleotides matching TRBD1. The CDR3 has 18 residues. Germline loops: CDR1 MDHEN, CDR2 SYDVKM. The V and J ends lost 1 base and 0 bases, in that order; junction bases with no gene match: 5. Here the CDR3 reads CASSLLGQGADSNQPQHF. In DNA form, the CDR3 reads TGTGCCAGCAGTTTATTAGGACAGGGGGCCGATAGCAATCAGCCCCAGCATTTT.

The rearrangement uses TRBV14 and TRBJ2-2; D call uncertain. CDR3 length: 13 residues. Per the germline V gene, CDR1 is SGHDN and CDR2 is FVKESK. Trimming removed 6 bases at V and 0 bases at J, with 5 bases between. The CDR3 protein is CASSGSNTGELFF. DNA for the CDR3: TGTGCCAGCAGTGGGTCGAACACCGGGGAGCTGTTTTTT.

CDR3 bases: TGCGCCAGCAGCTTGGGGACGTCTCTTAATGAAAAACTGTTTTTT. It is translated as CASSLGTSLNEKLFF. The chain is built from TRBV5-1 and TRBJ1-4; D is uncertain. The CDR3 totals 15 residues. The V end lost 0 bases, the J end lost 4 bases, and 10 bases lay between the germline ends. Germline V gives CDR1 SGHRS, CDR2 YFSETQ.

In nucleotides, the CDR3 is TGTGCCAGCAGTTACTTGGAGAACACTGAAGCTTTCTTT. It is translated as CASSYLENTEAFF. This sequence joins TRBV6-6 and TRBJ1-1; no reliable D call. CDR1 and CDR2 (germline): MNHNY, SVGAGI (reference sequence). CDR3 length: 13 residues. Trimming removed 1 base from V and 1 base from J, with 4 bases in between.

The rearrangement uses TRBV7-2 and TRBJ1-2; the D gene is possibly TRBD1 (5 bases). CDR3 length: 16 amino acids. Trimming took off 1 base at V and 4 bases at J, with 16 bases between the two ends. From germline, CDR1 is SGHTA and CDR2 FQGNSA. The CDR3: CASSLESRGISYGYTF. DNA of the CDR3: TGTGCCAGCAGCTTAGAATCGCGGGGGATCAGCTATGGCTACACCTTC.

V is TRBV19 and J is TRBJ2-2; 10 bases are shared with TRBD2. Germline loops: CDR1 LNHDA, CDR2 SQIVND (reference sequence). The CDR3 covers 14 residues. The V and J ends lost 3 bases and 6 bases, in that order; junction bases with no gene match: 1. The CDR3: CASSISGGAGELFF. The CDR3, as DNA: TGTGCCAGTAGTATCAGCGGGGGGGCCGGGGAGCTGTTTTTT.

V gene TRBV19 combines with J gene TRBJ1-6; D uncertain. This CDR3 comprises 13 residues. The V gene's germline CDR1 is LNHDA and CDR2 SQIVND (reference sequence). V gave up 7 bases and J gave up 6 bases, with 10 bases separating them. The chain's CDR3 is CASKGNVNSPLHF. The CDR3 coding sequence is TGTGCCAGTAAGGGCAACGTTAATTCACCCCTCCACTTT.